This T cell receptor beta chain was captured in a study of PD-L1 blockade in urothelial cancer (dated 2017 in TCRdb). For the study in its entirety: All patients started therapy in the mid-2010s and received atezolizumab 1,200 mg intravenously every 3 weeks. Durable clinical benefit was achieved by nine patients but not by the remaining 20. Blood samples were analyzed 3 weeks after the start of treatment (second dose) and 6 weeks after the start of treatment. Pretreatment blood TCR-seq was available for about 28 patients, at least one posttreatment blood collection was obtained for around 25 patients, and tumor TCR-seq was available for around 25 patients. Progression-free survival longer than 6 months counted as durable clinical benefit, and TCR features were additionally tested against both progression-free and overall survival. In the same patients, pretreatment tumors underwent whole exome sequencing and RNA sequencing in addition to TCR sequencing. TCR sequencing covered pretreatment tumor samples and matched, serially collected peripheral blood taken before and after atezolizumab treatment. About 90% of the 29 patients were males with bladder-origin urothelial cancer, and about 65% of the roughly 30 reported a prior smoking history. The study, an exploratory multi-omic analysis, examined somatic, immune and clinical correlates of response to PD-L1 blockade with atezolizumab in urothelial cancer. Blood samples yielded a median of around 150,000 T cells and around 80,000 unique TCRs, with median clonality 0.080. Patients had an ECOG performance status of 0 or 1 and had received between 0 and 3 prior chemotherapy regimens. The investigation overall reported the following: Because of the small sample size (n ≈ 27) and the many exploratory analyses performed, the results are intended to be regarded as hypothesis-generating. A pretreatment peripheral blood TCR clonality below the median was linked to improved progression-free and overall survival. At 3 weeks after the start of treatment, tumor-associated TCR clones in peripheral blood had expanded more in patients with durable benefit (n of about 20, p = 0.022).

Reading the label with the study, this specimen's time point is: peripheral blood 6 weeks after treatment start. A total of around 30 patients with locally advanced or metastatic urothelial carcinoma, treated at Memorial Sloan Kettering on a trial protocol, made up the cohort. Peripheral blood mononuclear cells were collected from each patient pretreatment and during treatment, giving between 1 and 8 total time points per patient. The Qiagen DNeasy Blood extraction kit was used to purify genomic DNA from total PBMCs and tumor samples. Collected pretreatment and during treatment, PBMCs were isolated and stored as previously described. To estimate absolute template abundance from read counts, synthetic TCR analog templates were spiked into each PCR. The immunoSEQ assay was used to amplify TCRbeta CDR3 regions from genomic DNA with bias-controlled V and J gene primers. Sequencing of rearranged TCRbeta segments was performed at approximately 20X coverage. The paper's data handling went like this. Clustering was used to correct sequencing errors, and CDR3s were annotated against IMGT so that V, D and J genes could be assigned. Out-of-frame and stop-codon sequences were excluded, and only productive TCRbeta rearrangements were used in downstream analyses. Clonality was calculated as one minus the Shannon entropy normalized by the log of the number of unique productive sequences. Clones differing between time points or between blood and tumor were identified using Fisher's exact test with Benjamini-Hochberg correction, with an adjusted p below 0.01 applied as the threshold. Imported from immuneACCESS, the table was reduced by TCRdb to in-frame sequences with V and J called. These copies leave out some clones; in studies compared against another copy, an unresolved V gene accounts for under half, and the cause of the remainder is not known. D and trimming were read from the DNA, whereas the V and J calls and clone size are those reported in that table. Across this sample there are tens of thousands of clones, with about 90% seen only once. Around 7% of the sample belongs to the ten largest clones.

As encoded in the germline V gene, CDR1 is SGHAT while CDR2 is FQNNGV. Taken from cysteine to phenylalanine, the CDR3 has 15 residues. Only the CDR3 part of the read is kept: 45 bases, read in frame from the first base. Trimming at the junction amounts to 5 bases on V and 3 bases on J, and the germline ends lie 17 bases apart. Notes on this clone: No cognate antigen has been identified for it. Base qualities are not at hand, and no much larger clone is one base apart.

The sequencing used PBMCs, collected around atezolizumab (anti-PD-L1) treatment. The chain links TRBV11-2 with TRBJ2-7; too little of a D gene remains to name it. The source of this sequence is a man between 70 and 80 years old with urothelial cancer. The sequence in DNA is TGTGCCAGCAGCGCTGCTAGTGACTGGTTCTACGAGCAGTACTTC. Translated, it reads CASSAASDWFYEQYF. The CDR3 plus the reference TRBV11-2 and TRBJ2-7 genes for the other parts give the full variable domain: EAGVAQSPRYKIIEKRQSVAFWCNPISGHATLYWYQQILGQGPKLLIQFQNNGVVDDSQLPKDRFSAERLKGVDSTLKIQPAKLEDSAVYLCASSAASDWFYEQYFGPGTRLTVT.